This T cell receptor beta chain emerged from a study of T cell repertoires in aging, cancer and after chemotherapy. Study overall: Six age groups, ranging from 30 or younger to 70 or older, included the donors. Repeat sampling of healthy donors over several months to years showed clear clonal overlap. Study results and limitations: Untreated cancer patients had significantly lower blood TCR diversity than age-matched healthy donors. Loss of evenness, beyond lost richness, contributed to age-related TCR diversity decline in cancer patients.

The germline V gene has CDR1 MNHNS and CDR2 SASEGT. Germline trimming cut 11 bases from V and 2 bases from J; bases unmatched to any gene: 12. This CDR3 contains 16 residues. Rearranged V-D-J TRB sequences were amplified with a mixed TRB-A/B primer pool. MiXCR was run by TCRdb on the multiplex PCR reads, yielding one entry per CDR3 protein. The data show around 9,200 distinct CDR3 sequences, approximately 35% seen once. About this clonotype itself: Its target is unknown.

Peripheral blood genomic DNA, not sorted cells or RNA, was the template. The sequence came from a human donor in good health. The donor label of this sample is uncertain. Sequencing was done on a sample of blood. The genes are TRBV6-1 and TRBJ2-5; TRBD1 matches at 12 bases. CDR3 coding DNA: TGTGCCTGCTGGGTCTTGGGACAGGGGGCGCAAGAGACCCAGTACTTC. It is translated as CACWVLGQGAQETQYF.